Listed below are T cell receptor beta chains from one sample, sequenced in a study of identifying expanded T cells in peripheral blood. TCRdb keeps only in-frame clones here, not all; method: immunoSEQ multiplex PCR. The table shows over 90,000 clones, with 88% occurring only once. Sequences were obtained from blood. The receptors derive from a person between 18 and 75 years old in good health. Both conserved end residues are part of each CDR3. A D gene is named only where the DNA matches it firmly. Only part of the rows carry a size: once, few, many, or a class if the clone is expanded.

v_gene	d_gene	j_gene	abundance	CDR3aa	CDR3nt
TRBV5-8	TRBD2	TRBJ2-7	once	CASSLAGLAPTYEQYF	TGTGCCAGCAGCTTGGCGGGACTAGCCCCTACCTACGAGCAGTACTTC
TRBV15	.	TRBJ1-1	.	CATSRDAGEAFF	TGTGCCACCAGCAGAGATGCCGGTGAAGCTTTCTTT
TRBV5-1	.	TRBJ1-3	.	CASSLGPQETGNTIYF	TGCGCCAGCAGCTTGGGCCCTCAGGAAACTGGAAACACCATATATTTT
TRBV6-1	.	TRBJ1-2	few	CASIITGRRGYTF	TGTGCCAGCATTATCACAGGGCGGCGGGGCTACACCTTC
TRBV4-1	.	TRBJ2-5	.	CASSLQGIQETQYF	TGCGCCAGCAGCCTACAGGGAATTCAGGAGACCCAGTACTTC
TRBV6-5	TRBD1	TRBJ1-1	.	CASTYRQGGNTEAFF	TGTGCCAGCACCTACCGTCAGGGGGGGAACACTGAAGCTTTCTTT
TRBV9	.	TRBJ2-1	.	CASSLGLRQTDNEQFF	TGTGCCAGCAGCCTAGGTTTGCGACAGACGGACAATGAGCAGTTCTTC
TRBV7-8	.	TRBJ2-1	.	CASSFSQAGAGEQFF	TGTGCCAGCAGCTTCAGCCAGGCAGGGGCTGGTGAGCAGTTCTTC
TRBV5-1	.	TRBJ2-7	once	CASSAGDSREQYF	TGCGCCAGCAGCGCGGGGGACAGCCGCGAGCAGTACTTC
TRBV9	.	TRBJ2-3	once	CASSNPKRAGPADTQYF	TGTGCCAGCAGCAACCCCAAGAGGGCAGGGCCAGCAGATACGCAGTATTTT
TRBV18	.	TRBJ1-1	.	CASSPAGSGTEAFF	TGTGCCAGCTCACCGGCAGGTTCGGGTACTGAAGCTTTCTTT
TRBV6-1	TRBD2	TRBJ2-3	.	CASSGRLAGGTDTQYF	TGTGCCAGCAGTGGGCGACTAGCGGGGGGAACAGATACGCAGTATTTT
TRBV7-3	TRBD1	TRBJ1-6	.	CASSSTGGQSLHF	TGTGCCAGCAGCTCGACAGGGGGTCAATCCCTCCACTTT
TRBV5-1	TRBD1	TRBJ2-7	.	CASSQGQSSYEQYF	TGCGCCAGCAGCCAGGGACAGAGCTCCTACGAGCAGTACTTC
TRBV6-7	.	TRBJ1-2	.	CASSYSRGIGYTF	TGTGCCAGCAGTTACTCGAGAGGGATCGGCTACACCTTC
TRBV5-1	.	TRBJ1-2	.	CASSLAQGGVYGYTF	TGCGCCAGCAGCTTGGCCCAGGGTGGAGTATATGGCTACACCTTC
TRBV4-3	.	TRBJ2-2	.	CASSQEYTGELFF	TGCGCCAGCAGCCAGGAATACACCGGGGAGCTGTTTTTT
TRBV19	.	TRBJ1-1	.	CASSIVSRVDTEAFF	TGTGCCAGTAGTATTGTTTCACGGGTGGACACTGAAGCTTTCTTT
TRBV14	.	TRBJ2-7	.	CASSRTQGNRVEQYF	TGTGCCAGCAGCCGGACACAGGGAAATCGGGTCGAGCAGTACTTC
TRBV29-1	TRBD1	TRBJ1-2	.	CSVEAQGQPYGYTF	TGCAGCGTTGAGGCACAGGGGCAGCCGTATGGCTACACCTTC
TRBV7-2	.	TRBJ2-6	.	CASSLFAPLSSGANVLTF	TGTGCCAGCAGCTTATTCGCTCCCTTAAGCTCTGGGGCCAACGTCCTGACTTTC
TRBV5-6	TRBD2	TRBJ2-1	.	CASSLGLAGTYNEQFF	TGTGCCAGCAGCCTCGGACTAGCGGGAACGTACAATGAGCAGTTCTTC
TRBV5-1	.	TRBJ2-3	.	CASSLASSPDTQYF	TGCGCCAGCAGCTTGGCCTCCTCCCCCGATACGCAGTATTTT
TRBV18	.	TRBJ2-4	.	CASSLLGPGDSHIQYF	TGTGCCAGCTCCCTCCTCGGGCCCGGGGATTCTCACATTCAGTACTTC
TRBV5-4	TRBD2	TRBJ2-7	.	CASSHHGLAGVEPNEQYF	TGTGCCAGCAGCCACCACGGACTAGCGGGGGTGGAACCCAACGAGCAGTACTTC
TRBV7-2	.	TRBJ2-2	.	CATRPRGAGELFF	TGTGCCACAAGGCCGCGCGGGGCCGGGGAGCTGTTTTTT
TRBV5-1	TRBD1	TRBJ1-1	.	CASSLRTGSNTEAFF	TGCGCCAGCAGCCTAAGGACAGGTTCGAACACTGAAGCTTTCTTT
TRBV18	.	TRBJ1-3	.	CASSPPAQGGSGNTIYF	TGTGCCAGCTCACCGCCCGCACAAGGGGGCTCTGGAAACACCATATATTTT
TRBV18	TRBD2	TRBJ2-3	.	CASSPTKTSGRSFDTQYF	TGTGCCAGCTCACCCACGAAGACTAGCGGTCGCTCGTTTGATACGCAGTATTTT
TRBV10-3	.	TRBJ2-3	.	CAIGGRTNTDTQYF	TGTGCCATCGGTGGTCGGACTAACACAGATACGCAGTATTTT
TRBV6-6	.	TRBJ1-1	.	CASSYSAIATEAFF	TGTGCCAGCAGTTACTCGGCGATCGCCACTGAAGCTTTCTTT
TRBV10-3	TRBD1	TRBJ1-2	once	CAISLDRDYGYTF	TGTGCCATCAGTCTCGACAGGGACTATGGCTACACCTTC
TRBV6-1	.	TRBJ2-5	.	CASTKTGTGETQYF	TGTGCCAGCACTAAAACAGGGACCGGAGAGACCCAGTACTTC
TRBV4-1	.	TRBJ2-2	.	CASSRLSGVTGELFF	TGCGCCAGCAGCCGACTATCGGGAGTCACCGGGGAGCTGTTTTTT
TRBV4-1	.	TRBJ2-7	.	CASSYPDRIVQYF	TGCGCCAGCAGCTACCCGGACCGAATCGTCCAGTACTTC
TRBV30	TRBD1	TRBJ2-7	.	CAWSVFPDRGGQYEQYF	TGTGCCTGGAGTGTATTCCCGGATAGAGGGGGCCAGTACGAGCAGTACTTC
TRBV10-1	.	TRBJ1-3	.	CATVHGNTIYF	TGCGCCACGGTTCACGGAAACACCATATATTTT
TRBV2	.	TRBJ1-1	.	CASSERGTVNTEAFF	TGTGCCAGCAGTGAAAGAGGGACGGTGAACACTGAAGCTTTCTTT
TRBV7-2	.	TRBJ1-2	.	CASSLEGQTYGYTF	TGTGCCAGCAGCTTGGAAGGACAGACCTATGGCTACACCTTC
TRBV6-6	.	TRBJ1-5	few	CASSYQPDPNQPQHF	TGTGCCAGCAGTTACCAGCCGGATCCCAATCAGCCCCAGCATTTT
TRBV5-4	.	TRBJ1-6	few	CASSVGTSASPLHF	TGTGCCAGCAGCGTCGGGACATCAGCTTCACCCCTCCACTTT
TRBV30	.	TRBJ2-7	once	CAGSGSYEQYF	TGTGCCGGGAGCGGTTCCTACGAGCAGTACTTC